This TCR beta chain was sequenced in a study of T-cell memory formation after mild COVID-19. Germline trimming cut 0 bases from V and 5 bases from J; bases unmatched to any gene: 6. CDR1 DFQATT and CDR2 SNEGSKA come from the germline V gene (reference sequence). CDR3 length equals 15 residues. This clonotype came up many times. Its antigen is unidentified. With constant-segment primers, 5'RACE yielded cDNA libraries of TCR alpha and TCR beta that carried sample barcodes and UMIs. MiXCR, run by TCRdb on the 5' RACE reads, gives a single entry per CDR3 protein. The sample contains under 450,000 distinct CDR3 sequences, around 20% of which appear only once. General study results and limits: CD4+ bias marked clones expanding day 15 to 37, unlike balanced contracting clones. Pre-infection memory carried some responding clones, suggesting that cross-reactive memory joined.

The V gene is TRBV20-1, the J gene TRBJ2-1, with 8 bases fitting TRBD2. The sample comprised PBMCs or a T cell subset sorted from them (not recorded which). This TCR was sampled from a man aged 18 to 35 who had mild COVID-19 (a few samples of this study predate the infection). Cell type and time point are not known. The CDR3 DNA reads TGCAGTGCTAGAGAGACGGGGGGGAGGGACAATGAGCAGTTCTTC. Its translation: CSARETGGRDNEQFF.